One and the same sample provided the 24 T cell receptor beta chains below, sequenced in a study of identical twins. TCRdb re-called the 5' RACE reads through MiXCR, storing one row per CDR3 protein. This sample has roughly 150,000 distinct CDR3 sequences; roughly 3.3% occur once, and the top ten carry around 8.1%. Sequencing was done on a sample of memory T cells sorted from blood. The receptors stem from a man younger than 30 in good health.

There are many counts of this clonotype. CDR3 in DNA: TGTGCCAGCCTCCGTGGCACGGGGGGTGAGACCCAGTACTTC. Amino acid sequence: CASLRGTGGETQYF. The V and J genes are TRBV5-6 and TRBJ2-5, with 7 bases fitting TRBD2. The CDR3 consists of 14 residues. J gave up 5 bases and V 7 bases, and 11 bases lay outside the gene matches. CDR1 is SGHDT and CDR2 is YYEEEE in the germline V gene.

This clonotype was seen ten or more times. The CDR3, as DNA: TGTGCCAGCAGGGCCGGGGCTAGCAGAGAGACCCAGTACTTC. Translated, it gives CASRAGASRETQYF. The chain links TRBV7-9 to TRBJ2-5; the D call may be TRBD1 or TRBD2 (5 bases each). The germline V gene has CDR1 SEHNR and CDR2 FQNEAQ (reference sequence). The CDR3 covers 14 residues. The ends were cut back, 6 bases at V and 4 bases at J, with 15 bases in the middle.

The table lists this clonotype with many counts. The chain is built from TRBV2 and TRBJ2-5; the D is unclear. This CDR3 comprises 13 residues. Deletions cut 8 bases from V and 1 base from J, with 11 bases between. CDR1 and CDR2 from the germline V gene are SNHLY and FYNNEI. Written as DNA, the CDR3 is TGTGCCAGCCGGGCCGAACTCCAAGAGACCCAGTACTTC. It translates to CASRAELQETQYF. Based on the CDR3 plus reference TRBV2 and TRBJ2-5, the full variable domain is EPEVTQTPSHQVTQMGQEVILRCVPISNHLYFYWYRQILGQKVEFLVSFYNNEISEKSEIFDDQFSVERPDGSNFTLKIRSTKLEDSAMYFCASRAELQETQYFGPGTRLLVL.

This clonotype has ten or more counts. This chain connects TRBV3-1 to TRBJ2-3; D ambiguous. This CDR3 is 14 amino acids long. V lost 6 bases and J 1 base, leaving 11 bases between the germline ends. Germline V gene data show CDR1 as LGHDT and CDR2 as YNNKEL (reference sequence). CDR3 amino acids: CASSLSFGTDTQYF. The DNA of the CDR3 is TGTGCCAGCAGTCTAAGTTTCGGCACAGATACGCAGTATTTT.

This clonotype was seen many times. The gene calls are TRBV7-2 and TRBJ2-7, with D tentatively TRBD2 (5 bases). V lost 5 bases to trimming and J lost 3 bases, with 17 bases between them. Germline CDR1 is SGHTA and CDR2 is FQGNSA. This CDR3 contains 15 residues. The CDR3 DNA reads as TGTGCCAGCAGCGCCACTAGAGAAGGTGGCTACGAGCAGTACTTC. Translated: CASSATREGGYEQYF.

This clonotype came up a few times. V usage is TRBV9 and J usage is TRBJ2-1, with 7 bases that match TRBD2. In germline, CDR1 is SGDLS, CDR2 YYNGEE. V lost 4 bases, J lost 0 bases, and 4 bases stayed unmatched. The CDR3 is made up of 15 amino acids. In nucleotides, the CDR3 is TGTGCCAGCAGCACCGGGACTAACTCCTACAATGAGCAGTTCTTC. Amino acids: CASSTGTNSYNEQFF. The variable domain in full, completed from reference TRBV9 and TRBJ2-1, reads DSGVTQTPKHLITATGQRVTLRCSPRSGDLSVYWYQQSLDQGLQFLIQYYNGEERAKGNILERFSAQQFPDLHSELNLSSLELGDSALYFCASSTGTNSYNEQFFGPGTRLTVL.

This chain uses TRBV11-2 with TRBJ2-1; TRBD1 matches at 9 bases. From germline, CDR1 is SGHAT and CDR2 FQNNGV. V was pared by 2 bases and J by 2 bases, with 13 bases of the junction left unmatched. The CDR3 loop spans 19 amino acids. As DNA, the CDR3 is TGTGCCAGCAGCTTAATGGGGACAGGGCCATCTACAGCCTACAATGAGCAGTTCTTC. This translates into CASSLMGTGPSTAYNEQFF.

In its sample, this clonotype was seen many times. The chain uses TRBV7-9 and TRBJ2-4; TRBD1 matches 9 bases. Germline values: CDR1 SEHNR, CDR2 FQNEAQ (reference sequence). The ends lost 5 bases at V and 8 bases at J; junction bases unmatched: 7. The CDR3 extends over 14 amino acids. The CDR3 loop reads CASSRTGGEDIQYF. CDR3 DNA sequence: TGTGCCAGCAGCCGTACAGGGGGCGAGGACATTCAGTACTTC.

The V call is TRBV5-1, the J call TRBJ2-1; TRBD1 matches 7 bases. Germline CDR1 is SGHRS and CDR2 is YFSETQ. With V trimmed by 4 bases and J by 7 bases, 8 bases remained unmatched. This CDR3 contains 14 residues. CDR3: CASSARTGVNEQFF. The CDR3 DNA sequence: TGCGCCAGCAGCGCAAGAACAGGGGTTAATGAGCAGTTCTTC.

This clonotype appeared many times. This chain uses TRBV12-3 or TRBV12-4 with TRBJ1-2, with D perhaps matching TRBD1 (6 bases). The length of the CDR3 is 13 residues. Trimming stripped 5 bases from V and 8 bases from J, with 15 bases between. The CDR3 DNA follows: TGTGCCAGCAGTGTATCAGGGGATTGGGGCTACACCTTC. It translates to CASSVSGDWGYTF.

This clonotype occurred many times. V is TRBV29-1 and J is TRBJ2-1; D is possibly TRBD1 or TRBD2 (5 bases each). Trimming removed 6 bases from V and 8 bases from J, with 8 bases in between. This CDR3 has 10 residues. CDR1 and CDR2 from the germline V gene are SQVTM and ANQGSEA. The CDR3, as DNA: TGCAGCGTGGGACGGGATGAGCAGTTCTTC. Amino acid sequence: CSVGRDEQFF.

This clonotype was observed many times. The rearrangement links TRBV20-1 to TRBJ2-2; TRBD2 matches 8 bases. V shed 1 base, J shed 6 bases, and the junction held 1 base outside the gene matches. Looked up from germline, CDR1 is DFQATT and CDR2 is SNEGSKA (reference sequence). The CDR3 extends over 13 amino acids. CDR3 protein: CSARATSAGELFF. DNA of the CDR3: TGCAGTGCTAGAGCGACTAGCGCCGGGGAGCTGTTTTTT.

The sample holds many counts of this clonotype. The chain joins TRBV29-1 to TRBJ1-1; TRBD1 is a possible D gene (5 bases). Trimming pared 0 bases from V and 7 bases from J, leaving 9 bases between. This CDR3 comprises 12 residues. From germline, CDR1 is SQVTM and CDR2 ANQGSEA. The CDR3 loop is CSVEEGGNEAFF. CDR3 nucleotide sequence: TGCAGCGTTGAAGAGGGGGGAAATGAAGCTTTCTTT.

This clonotype was detected many times. The chain has TRBV12-3 or TRBV12-4 and TRBJ1-6; tentatively, D is TRBD1 (5 bases). V was shortened by 6 bases and J by 7 bases, with 13 bases between the two germline ends. CDR3 size: 14 residues. The CDR3 here is CASRRGVGNSPLHF. The CDR3 region has the DNA TGTGCCAGCAGGCGGGGCGTCGGGAATTCACCCCTCCACTTT.

This clonotype appeared a few times. J is TRBJ1-1 and V is TRBV9, with TRBD1 as a possible D gene (6 bases). V was cut by 3 bases and J by 6 bases, with 21 bases left in between. This CDR3 contains 16 residues. The germline CDR1 and CDR2 sequences are SGDLS and YYNGEE. CDR3 in DNA: TGTGCCAGCAGCGCCGGAGGGGGGGGCTACGATGCTGAAGCTTTCTTT. This codes for CASSAGGGGYDAEAFF. Together with reference TRBV9 and TRBJ1-1, the CDR3 gives the full variable domain: DSGVTQTPKHLITATGQRVTLRCSPRSGDLSVYWYQQSLDQGLQFLIQYYNGEERAKGNILERFSAQQFPDLHSELNLSSLELGDSALYFCASSAGGGGYDAEAFFGQGTRLTVV.

This clonotype was detected many times. This chain connects TRBV10-3 to TRBJ2-1; D unresolved. The CDR3 runs to 13 residues. Germline CDR1 is ENHRY and CDR2 is SYGVKD. V was trimmed by 2 bases and J by 4 bases, leaving 6 bases between them. CDR3 region: CAISEQTYNEQFF. In nucleotides, the CDR3 is TGTGCCATCAGTGAGCAAACATACAATGAGCAGTTCTTC.

This clonotype was counted ten times or more. The CDR3: CSVDRCLSYEQYV. The CDR3 nucleotides read TGCAGCGTTGATAGGTGCCTAAGCTACGAGCAGTACGTC. V usage is TRBV29-1 and J usage is TRBJ2-7; D uncertain. CDR3 size: 13 residues. V lost 3 bases and J lost 3, with 12 bases in between. The germline V gene has CDR1 SQVTM and CDR2 ANQGSEA.

This clonotype was found many times. V gene TRBV5-1 combines with J gene TRBJ1-5, with D perhaps matching TRBD1 (5 bases). Looked up from germline, CDR1 is SGHRS and CDR2 is YFSETQ. This CDR3 spans 16 amino acids. Trimming removed 0 bases at V and 1 base at J, with 11 bases between. CDR3 coding DNA: TGCGCCAGCAGCTTGGGGGACCGGGACAGCAATCAGCCCCAGCATTTT. It is translated as CASSLGDRDSNQPQHF.

CDR3 in amino acids: CASKGTSNYEQYF. The CDR3 coding sequence is TGTGCCAGCAAAGGGACTTCTAACTACGAGCAGTACTTC. The chain is built from TRBV3-1 and TRBJ2-7; D is perhaps TRBD2 (6 bases). The germline gives CDR1 LGHDT, CDR2 YNNKEL (reference sequence). The CDR3 extends over 13 amino acids. The ends were cut back, 7 bases at V and 3 bases at J, with 13 bases in the middle.

This clonotype was recorded many times. V gene TRBV2 combines with J gene TRBJ2-5; D not resolved. This CDR3 has 14 residues. The germline V and J ends were trimmed by 7 bases and 2 bases, with 14 bases remaining between them. The V gene's germline CDR1 is SNHLY and CDR2 FYNNEI. The CDR3 here is CASTLRNPQETQYF. CDR3 DNA: TGTGCCAGCACCCTCAGGAACCCTCAAGAGACCCAGTACTTC. The full variable domain, completed using reference TRBV2 and TRBJ2-5, is EPEVTQTPSHQVTQMGQEVILRCVPISNHLYFYWYRQILGQKVEFLVSFYNNEISEKSEIFDDQFSVERPDGSNFTLKIRSTKLEDSAMYFCASTLRNPQETQYFGPGTRLLVL.

This clonotype was detected many times. The V gene is TRBV7-9, the J gene TRBJ1-4; tentatively, D is TRBD1 (5 bases). There are 14 residues in the CDR3. V lost 3 bases, J lost 2 bases, and 7 bases lay in between. Germline V CDR1 and CDR2: SEHNR, FQNEAQ (reference sequence). CDR3 region: CASSLRDTNEKLFF. CDR3 DNA sequence: TGTGCCAGCAGCTTGAGGGACACTAATGAAAAACTGTTTTTT.

This clonotype was recorded many times. The chain joins TRBV3-1 to TRBJ2-1; D perhaps matches TRBD1 (6 bases). The V end was cut by 1 base, the J end by 14 bases, with 15 bases between. Germline V gene data show CDR1 as LGHDT and CDR2 as YNNKEL (reference sequence). The CDR3 is made up of 13 amino acids. CDR3 bases: TGTGCCAGCAGCCAAGTGGTGGGGGCGAGTGAGTTCTTC. Translated: CASSQVVGASEFF.

This clonotype has at least ten counts. The chain employs TRBV11-2 and TRBJ1-2; D not certain. Germline assignment: CDR1 SGHAT and CDR2 FQNNGV. The CDR3 has 13 residues. The V and J ends lost 3 bases and 7 bases respectively, with 12 bases between them. CDR3 residues: CASSLGGGLGYTF. In nucleotides, the CDR3 is TGTGCCAGCAGCTTGGGTGGAGGGCTTGGCTACACCTTC.

This clonotype was counted many times. The chain has TRBV24-1 and TRBJ2-5, with D maybe TRBD2 (5 bases). Germline-derived CDR1 and CDR2 are KGHDR and SFDVKD. The CDR3 length is 15 residues. V dropped 0 bases and J dropped 4 bases, with 11 bases sitting between them. The CDR3 sequence is CATSDLYGNSETQYF. CDR3 coding DNA: TGTGCCACCAGTGATTTGTACGGGAATTCAGAGACCCAGTACTTC.